This T cell receptor (beta chain) was recovered during a study of T cell responses to AZD1222 COVID-19 vaccine. Findings and limits, study-wide: Donors were largely white British and mainly female; clonal diversity was possibly underestimated.

TCRdb keeps only in-frame clones here, not all; method: immunoSEQ multiplex PCR. Of roughly 100,000 clones listed, 82% are singletons. Concerning this clone itself: Its antigen remains unknown.

This receptor was identified in an adult in good health. Sequencing used peripheral blood, obtained on day 0 of AZD1222 vaccination.

As DNA, the CDR3 is TGTGCCAGCAGCTTGGGACAGGGAGGTCAGCCCCAGCATTTT. Translation: CASSLGQGGQPQHF. V and J are TRBV5-6 and TRBJ1-5; 7 bases map to TRBD1. Trimming at V came to 0 bases and at J to 6 bases, leaving 3 bases not matched to a gene. The CDR3 is 14 residues long. Per germline, CDR1 SGHDT and CDR2 YYEEEE.